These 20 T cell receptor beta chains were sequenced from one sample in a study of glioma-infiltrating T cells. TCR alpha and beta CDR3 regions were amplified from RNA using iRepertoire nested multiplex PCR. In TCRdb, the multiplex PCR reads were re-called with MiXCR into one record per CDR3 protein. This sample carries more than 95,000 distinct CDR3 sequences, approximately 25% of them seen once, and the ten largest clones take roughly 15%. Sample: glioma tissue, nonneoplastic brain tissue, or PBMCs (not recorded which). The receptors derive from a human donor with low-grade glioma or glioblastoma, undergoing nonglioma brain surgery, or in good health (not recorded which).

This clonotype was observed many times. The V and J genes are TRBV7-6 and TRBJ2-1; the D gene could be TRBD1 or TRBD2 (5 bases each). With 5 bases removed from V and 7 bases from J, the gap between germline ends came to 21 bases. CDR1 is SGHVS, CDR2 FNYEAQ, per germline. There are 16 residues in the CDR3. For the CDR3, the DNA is TGTGCCAGCAGCCCCGAGGGTGGGGCGGAGGCTAATGAGCAGTTCTTC. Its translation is CASSPEGGAEANEQFF.

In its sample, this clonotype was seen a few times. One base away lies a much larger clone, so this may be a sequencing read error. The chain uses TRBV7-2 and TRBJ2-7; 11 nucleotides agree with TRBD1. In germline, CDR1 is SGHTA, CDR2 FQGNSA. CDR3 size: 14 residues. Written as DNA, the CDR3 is TGTGCCAGCAGCTCCGGACAGGGGGCATACGAGCAGCACTTC. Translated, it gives CASSSGQGAYEQHF.

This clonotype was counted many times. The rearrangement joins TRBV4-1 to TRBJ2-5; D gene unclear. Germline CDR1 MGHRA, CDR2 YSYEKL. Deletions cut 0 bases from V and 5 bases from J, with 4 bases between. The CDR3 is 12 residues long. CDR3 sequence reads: CASSQDLETQYF. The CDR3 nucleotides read TGCGCCAGCAGCCAAGATTTGGAGACCCAGTACTTC.

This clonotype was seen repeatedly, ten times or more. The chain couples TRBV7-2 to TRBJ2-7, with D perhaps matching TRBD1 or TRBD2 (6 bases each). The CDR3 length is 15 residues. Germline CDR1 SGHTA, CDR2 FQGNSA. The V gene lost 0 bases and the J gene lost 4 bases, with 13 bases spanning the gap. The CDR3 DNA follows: TGTGCCAGCAGCTTAGCGGGGGGCCAAGGGTACGAGCAGTACTTC. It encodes CASSLAGGQGYEQYF.

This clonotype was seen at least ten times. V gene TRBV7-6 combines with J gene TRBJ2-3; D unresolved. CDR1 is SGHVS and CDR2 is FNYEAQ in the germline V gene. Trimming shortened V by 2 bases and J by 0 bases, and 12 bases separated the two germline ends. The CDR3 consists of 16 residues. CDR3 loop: CASSLSLSGSTDTQYF. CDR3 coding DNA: TGTGCCAGCAGCTTAAGTTTATCCGGGAGCACAGATACGCAGTATTTT.

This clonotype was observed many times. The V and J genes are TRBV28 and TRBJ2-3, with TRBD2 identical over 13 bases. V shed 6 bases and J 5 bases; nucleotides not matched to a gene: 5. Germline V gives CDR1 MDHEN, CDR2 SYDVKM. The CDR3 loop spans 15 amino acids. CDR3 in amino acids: CASRRTSGRLDTQYF. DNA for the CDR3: TGTGCCAGCAGACGGACTAGCGGGAGATTAGATACGCAGTATTTT.

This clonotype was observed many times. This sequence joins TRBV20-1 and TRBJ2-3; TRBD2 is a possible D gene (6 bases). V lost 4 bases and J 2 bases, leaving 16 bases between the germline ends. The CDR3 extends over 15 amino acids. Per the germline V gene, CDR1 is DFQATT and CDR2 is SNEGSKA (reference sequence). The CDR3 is CSATGGPLNTDTQYF. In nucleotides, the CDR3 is TGCAGTGCTACCGGAGGGCCCCTAAACACAGATACGCAGTATTTT.

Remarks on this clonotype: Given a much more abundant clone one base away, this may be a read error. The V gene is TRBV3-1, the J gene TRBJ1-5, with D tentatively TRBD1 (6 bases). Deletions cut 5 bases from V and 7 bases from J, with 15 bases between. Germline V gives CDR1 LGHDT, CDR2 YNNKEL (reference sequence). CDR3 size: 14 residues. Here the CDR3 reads CASSNHREEQPQHF. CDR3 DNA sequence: TGTGCCAGCAGCAACCACAGGGAAGAGCAGCCCCAGCATTTT.

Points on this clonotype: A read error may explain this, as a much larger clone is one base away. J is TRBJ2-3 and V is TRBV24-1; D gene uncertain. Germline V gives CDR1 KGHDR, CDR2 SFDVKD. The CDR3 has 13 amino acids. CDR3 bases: TGTGCCACCGGTGACGCAAACGGGGATACGCAGTATTTT. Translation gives CATGDANGDTQYF.

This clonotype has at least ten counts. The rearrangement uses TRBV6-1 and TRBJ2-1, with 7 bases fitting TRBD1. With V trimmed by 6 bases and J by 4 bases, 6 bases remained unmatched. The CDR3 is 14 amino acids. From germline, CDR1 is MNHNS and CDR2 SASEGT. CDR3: CASSRGGSYNEQFF. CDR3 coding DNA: TGTGCCAGCAGCCGAGGGGGCTCGTACAATGAGCAGTTCTTC.

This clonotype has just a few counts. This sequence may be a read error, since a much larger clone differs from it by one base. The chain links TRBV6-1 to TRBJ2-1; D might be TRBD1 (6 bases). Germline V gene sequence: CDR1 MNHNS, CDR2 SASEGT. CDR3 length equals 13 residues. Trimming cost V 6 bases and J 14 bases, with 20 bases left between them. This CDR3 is CASRRGTAGDEFF. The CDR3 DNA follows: TGTGCCAGCAGAAGGGGGACGGCAGGAGATGAGTTCTTC.

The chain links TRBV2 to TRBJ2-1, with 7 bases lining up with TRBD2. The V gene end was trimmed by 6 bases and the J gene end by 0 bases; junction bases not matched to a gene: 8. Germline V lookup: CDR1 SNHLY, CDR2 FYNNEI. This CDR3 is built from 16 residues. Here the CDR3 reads CASRHDPGGSYNEQFF. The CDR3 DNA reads TGTGCCAGCAGACATGACCCGGGGGGCTCCTACAATGAGCAGTTCTTC.

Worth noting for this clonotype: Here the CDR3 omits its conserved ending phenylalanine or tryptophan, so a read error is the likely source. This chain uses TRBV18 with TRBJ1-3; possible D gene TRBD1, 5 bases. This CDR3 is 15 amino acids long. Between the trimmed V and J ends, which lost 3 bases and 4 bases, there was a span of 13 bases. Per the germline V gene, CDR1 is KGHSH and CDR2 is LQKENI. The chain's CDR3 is CASSPGRILGNTIYS. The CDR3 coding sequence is TGTGCCAGCTCACCGGGACGGATTCTCGGAAACACCATATATTCT.

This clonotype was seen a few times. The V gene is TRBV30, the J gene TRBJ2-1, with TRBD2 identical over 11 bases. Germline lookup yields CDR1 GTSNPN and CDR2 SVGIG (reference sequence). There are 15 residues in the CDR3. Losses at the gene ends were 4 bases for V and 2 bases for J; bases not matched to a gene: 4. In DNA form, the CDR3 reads TGTGCCTGGATACCGGGACTAGCGGCCTACAATGAGCAGTTCTTC. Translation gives CAWIPGLAAYNEQFF. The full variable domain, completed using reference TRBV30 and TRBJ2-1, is SQTIHQWPATLVQPVGSPLSLECTVEGTSNPNLYWYRQAAGRGLQLLFYSVGIGQISSEVPQNLSASRPQDRQFILSSKKLLLSDSGFYLCAWIPGLAAYNEQFFGPGTRLTVL.

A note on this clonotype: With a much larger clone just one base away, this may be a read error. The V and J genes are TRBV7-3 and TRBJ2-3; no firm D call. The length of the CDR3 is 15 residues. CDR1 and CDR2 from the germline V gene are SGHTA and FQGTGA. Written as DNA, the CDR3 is TGTGCCAGCAGCTTAGGGCAATCCCCCCCAGATAAGCAGTATTTT. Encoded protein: CASSLGQSPPDKQYF.

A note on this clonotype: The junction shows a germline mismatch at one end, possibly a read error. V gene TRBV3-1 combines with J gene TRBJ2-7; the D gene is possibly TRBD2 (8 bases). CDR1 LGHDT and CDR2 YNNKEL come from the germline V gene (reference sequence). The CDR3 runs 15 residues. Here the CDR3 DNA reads TGTGCCAGCAGCCGACAGGGTAGCGGGACGTACGAACAGTACTTC. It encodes CASSRQGSGTYEQYF.

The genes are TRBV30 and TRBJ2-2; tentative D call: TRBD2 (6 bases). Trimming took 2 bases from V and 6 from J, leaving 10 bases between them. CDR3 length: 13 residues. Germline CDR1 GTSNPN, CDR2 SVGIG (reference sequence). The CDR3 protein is CAWSRRVAGELFF. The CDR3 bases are TGTGCCTGGAGTAGGAGGGTGGCCGGGGAGCTGTTTTTT.

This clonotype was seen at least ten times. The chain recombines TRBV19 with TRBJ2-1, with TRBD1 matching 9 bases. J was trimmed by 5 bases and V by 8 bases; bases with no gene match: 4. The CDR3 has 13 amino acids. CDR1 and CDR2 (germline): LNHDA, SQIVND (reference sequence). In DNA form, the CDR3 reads TGTGCCAGTGGGACAGGGTTGAACAATGAGCAGTTCTTC. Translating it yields CASGTGLNNEQFF.

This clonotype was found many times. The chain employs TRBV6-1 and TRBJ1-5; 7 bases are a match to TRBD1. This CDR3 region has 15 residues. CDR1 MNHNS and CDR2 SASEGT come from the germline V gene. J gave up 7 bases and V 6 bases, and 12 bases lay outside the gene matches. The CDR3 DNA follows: TGTGCCAGCAGACAAGACAGGGTGTCTTACCAGCCCCAGCATTTT. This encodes CASRQDRVSYQPQHF.

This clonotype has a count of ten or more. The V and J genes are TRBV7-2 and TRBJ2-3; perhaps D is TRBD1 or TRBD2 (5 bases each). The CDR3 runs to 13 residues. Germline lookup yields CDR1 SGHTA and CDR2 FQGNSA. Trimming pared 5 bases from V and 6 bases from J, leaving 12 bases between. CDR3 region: CASSRDLLDTQYF. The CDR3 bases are TGTGCCAGCAGCCGGGACCTACTGGATACGCAGTATTTT.